Here is one T cell receptor beta chain with its context. This sample is part of a study of blood T cell repertoires in COVID-19. About the study: Whether acute or convalescent, the COVID-19 samples came from the United States, Italy and Spain.

The V end lost 1 base, the J end lost 4 bases, and 14 bases lay between the germline ends. Germline values: CDR1 SGHVS, CDR2 FQNEAQ. This CDR3 comprises 16 residues. Original data processing: The assay estimated nucleated cells by amplifying reference gene primers. Data came from immunoSEQ multiplex PCR; TCRdb stores just in-frame clones and leaves some out. V and J calls and clone size come straight from that table; D and trimming were deduced from the DNA. The repertoire holds roughly 140,000 clones, with 85% to 90% as singletons. V gene TRBV7-8 combines with J gene TRBJ1-3; unclear D gene. This receptor was identified in a woman aged 80 or over with acute or convalescent COVID-19. Sequencing was carried out using peripheral blood. DNA for the CDR3: TGTGCCAGCAGCTTAGGACACCCGCAAGACGGAAACACCATATATTTT. It encodes CASSLGHPQDGNTIYF.